This T cell receptor (beta chain) emerged from a study of shared clonotypes between healthy human individuals. Study results and caveats: Of the naive CD4 clonotypes, approximately 5% were shared across several donors. Some clonotypes were shared by all four sorted-subset donors, while others were not shared. The non-shared ones had lower generation probabilities than the shared ones.

CDR1 and CDR2 (germline): SGHTA, FQGNSA. The V and J ends lost 11 bases and 4 bases, in that order; junction bases with no gene match: 3. This CDR3 has 12 residues. As handled by the study authors: Junction-only sequences produced by ImmunoSEQ had no quality scores, so filtering differed. Libraries were prepared by immunoSEQ multiplex PCR; TCRdb keeps only in-frame clonotypes and omits some of them. The D gene and trimming were derived from the DNA, and the V and J assignments and clone size from that table. Of about 580,000 clones listed, about 98% are singletons. Positive CCR7 selection of CD45RO-negative cells yielded the naive CD8 cells, and terminally differentiated effector memory CD45RA+ cells were excluded. Each sample came from a Caucasian adult donor living in Nashville, Tennessee. Regarding this clone: What it binds is unknown.

Sequencing was performed on naive CD8+ T cells sorted from blood. The chain recombines TRBV7-2 with TRBJ2-1, with 9 nucleotides matching TRBD2. The receptor was isolated from a man aged 25-40 years in good health. CDR3 sequence (DNA): TGTGCCCTAGCGGGATCTTACAATGAGCAGTTCTTC. Its translation: CALAGSYNEQFF.